This T cell receptor beta chain was sequenced during a study of T cell clusters in autoimmune cytopenias. Study as a whole: Per sample, median TRB depth was approximately 52,000 reads, yielding a median roughly 2,200 distinct clonotypes.

TRB was amplified from approximately 250 ng of peripheral blood genomic DNA per sample. Multiplex touch-down PCR amplified TRB using TRB-A and TRB-B pools in one tube. No DNA is given; TCRdb re-called the multiplex PCR reads and lists each CDR3 protein once. Here the sample table reports roughly 12,000 distinct CDR3 sequences. Germline CDR1 LNHDA, CDR2 SQIVND (reference sequence). The CDR3 loop spans 13 amino acids. Sample: peripheral blood. This TCR was recovered from a human donor with an autoimmune cytopenia or autoimmune hepatitis (not recorded which). V gene TRBV19 combines with J gene TRBJ1-5. CDR3 loop: CASSMADNQPQHF.